This TCR beta chain appears in the sequencing data of a study of T cells in localized non-small cell lung cancer. V was cut by 0 bases and J by 3 bases, with 12 bases left in between. The CDR3 has 15 amino acids. CDR1 and CDR2 (germline): SGHDT, YYEEEE. Turning to this clone: What it binds is not known.

TCRdb's table, derived via immunoSEQ multiplex PCR, lists solely in-frame clones and lacks some. The table records approximately 88,000 clones, roughly 93% of them present only once. Regarding the study as a whole: A median of roughly 50 of the top 100 tumor clones appeared in adjacent lung, which was paired and uninvolved. Measurement of T cell clonality placed uninvolved adjacent lung highest, above the level in tumor.

The chain uses TRBV5-6 and TRBJ1-2; no clear D gene. The clonotype originates from a woman between 35 and 75 years old with stage II squamous cell lung carcinoma. The source was PBMCs, collected before any cancer treatment. The CDR3 region is CASSLEAPGYYGYTF. The CDR3, as DNA: TGTGCCAGCAGCTTGGAGGCTCCGGGCTACTATGGCTACACCTTC. The entire variable domain, with the rest obtained from reference TRBV5-6 and TRBJ1-2, is as follows: DAGVTQSPTHLIKTRGQQVTLRCSPKSGHDTVSWYQQALGQGPQFIFQYYEEEERQRGNFPDRFSGHQFPNYSSELNVNALLLGDSALYLCASSLEAPGYYGYTFGSGTRLTVV.